The 18 T cell receptor beta chains below come from one sample, sequenced in a study of T-cell memory formation after mild COVID-19. Each CDR3 protein gets one entry after TCRdb re-called the 5' RACE reads with MiXCR. This sample has around 310,000 distinct CDR3 sequences, with less than 20% found just once. Specimen: PBMCs or a T cell subset sorted from them (not recorded which). These receptor sequences come from a man aged 18 to 35 who had mild COVID-19 (a few samples of this study predate the infection). Cell type and time point are not known.

This chain uses TRBV24-1 with TRBJ2-1; 12 bases fit TRBD2. Germline V CDR1 and CDR2: KGHDR, SFDVKD. CDR3 length equals 17 residues. Trimming cost V 3 bases and J 1 base; bases outside gene matches: 3. CDR3 amino acids: CATSDGLAGRSYNEQFF. The CDR3 DNA reads as TGTGCCACCAGTGATGGACTAGCGGGACGATCCTACAATGAGCAGTTCTTC.

This clonotype was observed a handful of times. The rearrangement links TRBV28 to TRBJ1-1, with D possibly matching TRBD1 (5 bases). V shed 7 bases and J shed 5 bases, with 17 bases lying between them. This CDR3 comprises 14 residues. Germline V gene lookup returns CDR1 MDHEN and CDR2 SYDVKM. CDR3 sequence reads: CASTLAGGGTEAFF. The DNA of the CDR3 is TGTGCCAGCACCCTAGCGGGGGGAGGGACTGAAGCTTTCTTT.

A few counts support this clonotype. The chain combines TRBV20-1 with TRBJ1-2, with D perhaps matching TRBD1 (5 bases). The ends were cut back, 0 bases at V and 4 bases at J, with 15 bases in the middle. CDR3 size: 15 residues. CDR1 is DFQATT and CDR2 is SNEGSKA in the germline V gene (reference sequence). The CDR3 spells CSARDQGRERYGYTF. CDR3 in DNA: TGCAGTGCTAGAGATCAGGGCAGGGAGCGCTATGGCTACACCTTC.

This clonotype was counted between two and nine times. The V and J genes are TRBV2 and TRBJ2-1; TRBD2 is a possible D gene (5 bases). CDR3 length: 11 residues. Trimming pared 6 bases from V and 9 bases from J, leaving 9 bases between. Germline CDR1 SNHLY, CDR2 FYNNEI. CDR3 DNA sequence: TGTGCCAGCAGCCCCAGCGGTGAGCAGTTCTTC. Amino acids: CASSPSGEQFF.

The sample holds a few counts of this clonotype. This chain uses TRBV4-3 with TRBJ1-4; no definite D call. This CDR3 contains 15 residues. Trimming shortened V by 1 base and J by 6 bases, and 12 bases separated the two germline ends. The germline V gene encodes CDR1 LGHNA and CDR2 YSLEER. The CDR3: CASSQGTYSDEKLFF. The CDR3 nucleotides read TGCGCCAGCAGCCAAGGCACGTATAGTGATGAAAAACTGTTTTTT.

The chain is built from TRBV7-6 and TRBJ2-5; 7 positions agree with TRBD1. The CDR3 runs to 14 residues. The germline V gene encodes CDR1 SGHVS and CDR2 FNYEAQ. Unmatched junction bases numbered 8, after V lost 5 bases and J lost 5 bases. CDR3 in DNA: TGTGCCAGCAGCCGGAGACAGGGCCAGGAGACCCAGTACTTC. This translates into CASSRRQGQETQYF. Complete variable domain (other parts from reference TRBV7-6 and TRBJ2-5): GAGVSQSPRYKVTKRGQDVALRCDPISGHVSLYWYRQALGQGPEFLTYFNYEAQQDKSGLPNDRFSAERPEGSISTLTIQRTEQRDSAMYRCASSRRQGQETQYFGPGTRLLVL.

The rearrangement links TRBV29-1 to TRBJ2-7, with 7 bases fitting TRBD1. This CDR3 comprises 13 residues. With 6 bases clipped from V and 2 bases from J, the junction kept 7 bases outside the gene matches. Per the germline V gene, CDR1 is SQVTM and CDR2 is ANQGSEA. CDR3 DNA sequence: TGCAGCGTCACAGGGGCCAATGCCTACGAGCAGTACTTC. Residues: CSVTGANAYEQYF.

There are a few counts of this clonotype. This chain joins TRBV6-2 or TRBV6-3 and TRBJ1-1, with 9 bases aligning to TRBD1. Germline CDR1 is MNHEY and CDR2 is SVGEGT. J was trimmed by 4 bases and V by 6 bases; bases with no gene match: 6. This CDR3 has 14 amino acids. CDR3 residues: CASRGRTGATEAFF. DNA for the CDR3: TGTGCCAGCAGGGGCAGGACAGGGGCCACTGAAGCTTTCTTT.

This clonotype showed up just a few times. The chain carries TRBV18 and TRBJ1-2; 8 nucleotides line up with TRBD1. Germline V gene data show CDR1 as KGHSH and CDR2 as LQKENI. The CDR3 spans 14 residues. The J segment lost 1 base and the V segment lost 5 bases, leaving 3 bases of the junction unmatched. The DNA for the CDR3 is TGTGCCAGCTCATCGACAGGGGTTAACTATGGCTACACCTTC. It codes for CASSSTGVNYGYTF.

The chain combines TRBV4-1 with TRBJ2-3; 10 bases fit TRBD2. V lost 9 bases to trimming and J lost 4 bases; unmatched junction nucleotides: 4. CDR3 length: 13 residues. Germline CDR1 reads MGHRA; CDR2 reads YSYEKL. This chain's CDR3 is CASTSGGADTQYF. CDR3 nucleotides: TGCGCCAGTACGAGCGGGGGGGCAGATACGCAGTATTTT.

This clonotype showed up just a few times. The gene calls are TRBV5-1 and TRBJ2-5, with no clear D. Germline CDR1 reads SGHRS; CDR2 reads YFSETQ. The CDR3 has 13 amino acids. V lost 0 bases and J 1 base, leaving 4 bases between the germline ends. The CDR3 spells CASSLVIQETQYF. In nucleotides, the CDR3 is TGCGCCAGCAGCTTGGTAATCCAAGAGACCCAGTACTTC.

The J gene is TRBJ2-7, the V gene TRBV9; D perhaps matches TRBD1 (6 bases). Deletions cut 4 bases from V and 3 bases from J, with 14 bases between. The length of the CDR3 is 14 residues. Germline assignment: CDR1 SGDLS and CDR2 YYNGEE. The CDR3 DNA sequence: TGTGCCAGCAGCCTAGTCGACAGGAACTACGAGCAGTACTTC. It codes for CASSLVDRNYEQYF.

This sequence joins TRBV4-2 and TRBJ2-1; no reliable D call. This CDR3 is built from 16 residues. The V gene lost 0 bases and the J gene lost 0 bases, with 9 bases spanning the gap. Germline V lookup: CDR1 LGHNA, CDR2 YNFKEQ. CDR3 coding DNA: TGTGCCAGCAGCCAAGACAGGCGGCTCTCCTACAATGAGCAGTTCTTC. Translating it yields CASSQDRRLSYNEQFF.

This clonotype occurred a few times. V is TRBV6-1 and J is TRBJ2-7; D gene uncertain. The CDR3 extends over 15 amino acids. Germline V CDR1 and CDR2: MNHNS, SASEGT. V was trimmed by 2 bases and J by 0 bases, leaving 11 bases between them. CDR3 sequence (DNA): TGTGCCAGCAGTGAAAAGGAGTTCAGCTCCTACGAGCAGTACGTC. This codes for CASSEKEFSSYEQYV.

This clonotype was observed at least ten times. The chain uses TRBV6-5 and TRBJ2-2; TRBD2 agrees at 10 bases. V was pared by 6 bases and J by 6 bases, with 4 bases of the junction left unmatched. The CDR3 sequence is 14 residues long. Germline V gene sequence: CDR1 MNHEY, CDR2 SVGAGI. The CDR3: CASRSSGGAGELFF. The CDR3 DNA sequence: TGTGCCAGCAGATCCAGCGGGGGGGCCGGGGAGCTGTTTTTT.

This CDR3 is CATPLGGYGYTF. The CDR3 DNA is TGTGCCACCCCTCTGGGGGGCTATGGCTACACCTTC. The chain has TRBV12-3 or TRBV12-4 and TRBJ1-2; tentatively, D is TRBD1 (5 bases). Trimming removed 10 bases from V and 4 bases from J, with 13 bases in between. This CDR3 contains 12 residues.

The table lists this clonotype with a few counts. The rearrangement uses TRBV12-3 or TRBV12-4 and TRBJ2-3; 7 bases map to TRBD1. The J segment lost 2 bases and the V segment lost 4 bases, leaving 9 bases of the junction unmatched. This CDR3 is built from 16 residues. The CDR3 reads CASSWDSLFDTDTQYF. The CDR3 region has the DNA TGTGCCAGCAGTTGGGACAGCCTCTTCGACACAGATACGCAGTATTTT.

The chain has TRBV12-3 or TRBV12-4 and TRBJ2-7; a possible D gene is TRBD2 (5 bases). The CDR3 consists of 13 residues. V lost 3 bases, J lost 9 bases, and 15 bases lay in between. As DNA, the CDR3 is TGTGCCAGCAGTTTCATCGGGGTTCGGTGGCAGTACTTC. This gives the protein CASSFIGVRWQYF.